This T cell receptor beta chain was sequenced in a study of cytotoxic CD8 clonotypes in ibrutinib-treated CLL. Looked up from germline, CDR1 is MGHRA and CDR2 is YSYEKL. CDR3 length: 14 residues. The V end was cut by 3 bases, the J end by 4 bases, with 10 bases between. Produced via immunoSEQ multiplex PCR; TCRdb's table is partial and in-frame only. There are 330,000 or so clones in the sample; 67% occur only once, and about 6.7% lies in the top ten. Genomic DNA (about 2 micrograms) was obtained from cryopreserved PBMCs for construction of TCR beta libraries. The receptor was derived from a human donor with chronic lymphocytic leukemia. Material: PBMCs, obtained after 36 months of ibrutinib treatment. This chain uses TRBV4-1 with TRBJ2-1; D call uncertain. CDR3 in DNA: TGCGCCAGCAGCCACGAACTTAAATACAATGAGCAGTTCTTC. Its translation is CASSHELKYNEQFF.